This TCR beta chain was sequenced for a study of cytomegalovirus exposure and HLA in healthy donors. The table came from immunoSEQ multiplex PCR; TCRdb's copy has only in-frame clones and leaves some out. The sample lists about 220,000 clones, about 91% occurring once. Germline CDR1 reads SEHNR; CDR2 reads FQNEAQ (reference sequence). The ends were cut back, 5 bases at V and 2 bases at J, with 22 bases in the middle. The length of the CDR3 is 17 residues. This chain connects TRBV7-9 to TRBJ2-7; perhaps TRBD2 as D (7 bases). This TCR came from a woman under 30 in good health and CMV-seronegative. Source material: PBMCs. The CDR3 is CASSRGAPIGLAYEQYF. The CDR3 nucleotides are TGTGCCAGCAGCCGGGGGGCCCCTATCGGACTTGCCTACGAGCAGTACTTC.